The 21 T cell receptor beta chains presented below share a single source sample, sequenced in a study of OX40 agonist ivuxolimab in advanced cancers. The receptor library was made with the immunoSEQ multiplex PCR assay. The table was pulled from immuneACCESS by TCRdb, which kept in-frame rearrangements only. Such tables lose some clones; where checked, under half of the loss comes from unresolved V genes, and the rest has no known cause. For this sample the table gives over 30,000 clones, of which 81% were detected only once. The top ten hold 22% of the sample. The sample was CD4+ or CD8+ T cells sorted from blood, taken in a trial of the OX40 agonist ivuxolimab. These receptors were collected from an adult with an advanced solid tumor such as melanoma, head and neck, liver or kidney cancer.

This chain connects TRBV5-1 to TRBJ1-2, with D unresolved. CDR3 length: 12 amino acids. V lost 2 bases, J lost 4 bases, and 6 bases lay in between. Germline CDR1 and CDR2: SGHRS and YFSETQ. DNA of the CDR3: TGCGCCAGCAGCTTTTTTGGCTATGGCTACACCTTC. It encodes CASSFFGYGYTF.

This clone was counted a few times. The chain uses TRBV2 and TRBJ2-7, with D unclear. The CDR3 totals 12 residues. Germline loops: CDR1 SNHLY, CDR2 FYNNEI. Trimming shortened V by 6 bases and J by 0 bases, and 6 bases separated the two germline ends. CDR3 region: CASSRYSYEQYF. The CDR3 coding sequence is TGTGCCAGCAGCAGGTACTCCTACGAGCAGTACTTC.

The chain links TRBV7-2 to TRBJ1-2, with 9 bases lining up with TRBD1. CDR1 and CDR2 from the germline V gene are SGHTA and FQGNSA. V gave up 5 bases and J gave up 6 bases; unmatched junction bases: 4. The CDR3 loop spans 13 amino acids. CDR3 sequence reads: CASSRDRDDGYTF. The CDR3 DNA sequence: TGTGCCAGCAGCCGGGACAGGGACGATGGCTACACCTTC.

The chain uses TRBV6-5 and TRBJ2-1; D is uncertain. Germline CDR1 MNHEY, CDR2 SVGAGI. The CDR3 extends over 15 amino acids. V lost 9 bases and J 1 base, leaving 16 bases between the germline ends. CDR3 in DNA: TGTGCCAGTTCCTTAAGCAGCAGGTCCTACAATGAGCAGTTCTTC. Protein sequence: CASSLSSRSYNEQFF.

The chain uses TRBV2 and TRBJ1-1; no firm D call. This CDR3 is built from 12 residues. Germline V CDR1 and CDR2: SNHLY, FYNNEI. V lost 7 bases and J lost 5, with 11 bases in between. The CDR3 protein is CASTGERTEAFF. The CDR3 bases are TGTGCCAGCACGGGCGAGAGAACTGAAGCTTTCTTT.

The CDR3 is CASSGGFPNTGELFF. The CDR3 DNA sequence: TGCGCCAGCAGCGGCGGGTTCCCGAACACCGGGGAGCTGTTTTTT. The chain employs TRBV5-1 and TRBJ2-2; TRBD2 might be the D (5 bases). Germline V gene data show CDR1 as SGHRS and CDR2 as YFSETQ. Trimming left V 4 bases short and J 0 bases short, with 10 bases between. The CDR3 totals 15 residues. Complete variable domain (other parts from reference TRBV5-1 and TRBJ2-2): KAGVTQTPRYLIKTRGQQVTLSCSPISGHRSVSWYQQTPGQGLQFLFEYFSETQRNKGNFPGRFSGRQFSNSRSEMNVSTLELGDSALYLCASSGGFPNTGELFFGEGSRLTVL.

This clone was seen once. The chain carries TRBV6-1 and TRBJ2-3; TRBD1 might be the D (5 bases). Germline CDR1 is MNHNS and CDR2 is SASEGT. The V gene lost 8 bases and the J gene lost 3 bases, with 15 bases spanning the gap. The CDR3 consists of 14 residues. The CDR3 loop reads CASSLMGHTDTQYF. In nucleotides, the CDR3 is TGTGCCAGCTCCCTAATGGGGCATACAGATACGCAGTATTTT.

Judged by abundance, this clone is medium-sized. The chain couples TRBV28 to TRBJ2-7; D is undetermined. Germline CDR1 MDHEN, CDR2 SYDVKM. Trimming stripped 3 bases from V and 2 bases from J, with 8 bases between. CDR3 length: 13 amino acids. Here the CDR3 DNA reads TGTGCCAGCAGTTTCGCGGTAACCTACGAGCAGTACTTC. It translates to CASSFAVTYEQYF.

The V call is TRBV29-1, the J call TRBJ2-2; TRBD2 aligns across 8 bases. Trimming cost V 4 bases and J 7 bases; bases outside gene matches: 8. This CDR3 region has 14 residues. CDR1 SQVTM and CDR2 ANQGSEA come from the germline V gene. In nucleotides, the CDR3 is TGCAGCGTTGTACCAGCGGGAGTTCTCGGGGAGCTGTTTTTT. The encoded protein is CSVVPAGVLGELFF.

The chain employs TRBV10-3 and TRBJ2-2; maybe TRBD2 (7 bases). CDR3 length equals 14 residues. Germline lookup yields CDR1 ENHRY and CDR2 SYGVKD. V was shortened by 10 bases and J by 1 base, with 13 bases between the two germline ends. CDR3 protein: CATGGQGNTGELFF. CDR3 nucleotides: TGTGCCACCGGGGGGCAGGGGAACACCGGGGAGCTGTTTTTT.

The V call is TRBV19, the J call TRBJ2-1, with 7 bases lining up with TRBD2. This CDR3 comprises 15 residues. J was trimmed by 0 bases and V by 10 bases; bases with no gene match: 9. Germline-derived CDR1 and CDR2 are LNHDA and SQIVND (reference sequence). The CDR3 coding sequence is TGTGCCACTAACCCGGGGGGTAGCTCCTACAATGAGCAGTTCTTC. It specifies CATNPGGSSYNEQFF.

The chain is built from TRBV7-9 and TRBJ1-3; D is perhaps TRBD1 (6 bases). The CDR3 totals 15 residues. Trimming took 3 bases from V and 2 from J, leaving 11 bases between them. Germline values: CDR1 SEHNR, CDR2 FQNEAQ (reference sequence). CDR3 DNA: TGTGCCAGCAGCTTTCTCCGACAGGCTGGAAACACCATATATTTT. Amino acids: CASSFLRQAGNTIYF.

Only a few counts were recorded for this clone. The gene calls are TRBV7-3 and TRBJ1-2, with unresolved D. The CDR3 spans 10 residues. From germline, CDR1 is SGHTA and CDR2 FQGTGA. Trimming stripped 0 bases from V and 7 bases from J, with 0 bases between. CDR3 in amino acids: CASSLTGYTF. The DNA for the CDR3 is TGTGCCAGCAGCTTAACTGGCTACACCTTC.

A few counts support this clone. The rearrangement links TRBV7-8 to TRBJ2-7; maybe TRBD2 (7 bases). Germline V gene data show CDR1 as SGHVS and CDR2 as FQNEAQ. V lost 0 bases and J lost 0, with 12 bases in between. This CDR3 is 16 amino acids long. The CDR3 region has the DNA TGTGCCAGCAGCTTAGCGGGAGGGGGTCTCTCCTACGAGCAGTACTTC. Translating gives CASSLAGGGLSYEQYF.

This chain connects TRBV30 to TRBJ2-2; 9 positions agree with TRBD1. The CDR3 has 14 amino acids. The J segment lost 2 bases and the V segment lost 5 bases, leaving 3 bases of the junction unmatched. The germline gives CDR1 GTSNPN, CDR2 SVGIG (reference sequence). DNA of the CDR3: TGTGCCTGGGGGGGACAGGGAAACACCGGGGAGCTGTTTTTT. Translation: CAWGGQGNTGELFF.

The chain combines TRBV30 with TRBJ1-6, with TRBD1 as a possible D gene (5 bases). Trimming stripped 2 bases from V and 7 bases from J, with 9 bases between. CDR3 length: 13 amino acids. Germline loops: CDR1 GTSNPN, CDR2 SVGIG (reference sequence). CDR3 residues: CAWSPGANSPLHF. The CDR3, as DNA: TGTGCCTGGAGTCCCGGGGCAAATTCACCCCTCCACTTT.

V gene TRBV7-2 combines with J gene TRBJ1-2; TRBD1 agrees at 7 bases. After removal of 6 bases from V and 6 bases from J, the junction contained 4 bases not matched to a gene. CDR1 SGHTA and CDR2 FQGNSA come from the germline V gene. The CDR3 length is 12 residues. The CDR3 loop reads CASSRGRDGYTF. In DNA form, the CDR3 reads TGTGCCAGCAGTAGGGGGCGAGATGGCTACACCTTC.

The chain carries TRBV29-1 and TRBJ2-4, with 9 positions matching TRBD2. Looked up from germline, CDR1 is SQVTM and CDR2 is ANQGSEA. The CDR3 runs 13 residues. V lost 4 bases to trimming and J lost 6 bases; unmatched junction nucleotides: 4. CDR3 nucleotide sequence: TGCAGCGTTGTTCCTAGCGGGATAAACATTCAGTACTTC. Translated: CSVVPSGINIQYF.

The V gene is TRBV28, the J gene TRBJ1-2; the D is unclear. Germline assignment: CDR1 MDHEN and CDR2 SYDVKM. This CDR3 has 15 residues. V lost 8 bases and J 6 bases, leaving 22 bases between the germline ends. The CDR3 is CASSLSGRQLHGYTF. The DNA for the CDR3 is TGTGCCAGCTCTCTTTCCGGCAGGCAATTGCATGGCTACACCTTC.

This clone came up once. The rearrangement joins TRBV20-1 to TRBJ2-7; D is perhaps TRBD2 (6 bases). V lost 1 base, J lost 7 bases, and 8 bases lay in between. Germline loops: CDR1 DFQATT, CDR2 SNEGSKA (reference sequence). The CDR3 length is 11 residues. As DNA, the CDR3 is TGCAGTGCTAGAGCTGGGGGGGAGCAGTACTTC. Amino acids: CSARAGGEQYF.

The chain joins TRBV6-1 to TRBJ2-1; D may be TRBD1 (5 bases). Germline CDR1 reads MNHNS; CDR2 reads SASEGT. With 2 bases removed from V and 0 bases from J, the gap between germline ends came to 14 bases. This CDR3 comprises 17 residues. CDR3 nucleotides: TGTGCCAGCAGTGAAAGGGGTCTCCAGAGCTCCTACAATGAGCAGTTCTTC. Its protein product is CASSERGLQSSYNEQFF.